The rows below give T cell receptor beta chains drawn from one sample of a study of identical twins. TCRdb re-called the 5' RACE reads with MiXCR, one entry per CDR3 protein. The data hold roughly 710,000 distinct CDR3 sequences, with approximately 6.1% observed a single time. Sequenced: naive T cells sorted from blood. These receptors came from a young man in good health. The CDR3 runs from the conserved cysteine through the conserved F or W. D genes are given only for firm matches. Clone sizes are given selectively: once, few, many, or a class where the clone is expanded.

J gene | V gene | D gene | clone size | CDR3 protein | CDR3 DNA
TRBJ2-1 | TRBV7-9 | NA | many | CASSSVGDNEQFF | TGTGCCAGCAGCTCCGTAGGGGACAATGAGCAGTTCTTC
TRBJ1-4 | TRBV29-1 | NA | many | CSVRGGPDEKLFF | TGCAGCGTCCGAGGGGGGCCCGATGAAAAACTGTTTTTT
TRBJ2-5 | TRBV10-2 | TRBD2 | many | CASSESRLAGVQETQYF | TGCGCCAGCAGTGAGTCAAGACTAGCGGGAGTACAAGAGACCCAGTACTTC
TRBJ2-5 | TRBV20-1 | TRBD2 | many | CSASLAGGGQETQYF | TGCAGTGCTTCTTTAGCGGGAGGAGGTCAAGAGACCCAGTACTTC
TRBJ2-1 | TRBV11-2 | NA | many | CASGAYYNEQFF | TGTGCCAGCGGGGCTTATTACAATGAGCAGTTCTTC
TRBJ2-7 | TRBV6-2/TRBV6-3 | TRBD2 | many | CASSWKAGAPYEQYF | TGTGCCAGCAGTTGGAAAGCGGGAGCTCCCTACGAGCAGTACTTC
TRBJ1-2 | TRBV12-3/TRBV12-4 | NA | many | CASSLGRYGYTF | TGTGCCAGCAGTTTGGGACGGTATGGCTACACCTTC
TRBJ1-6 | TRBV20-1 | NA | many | CSARKEPYNSPLHF | TGCAGTGCTAGGAAGGAACCCTATAATTCACCCCTCCACTTT
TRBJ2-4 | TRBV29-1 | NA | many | CSVGPRRVIKNIQYF | TGCAGCGTTGGGCCTCGCAGGGTTATTAAAAACATTCAGTACTTC
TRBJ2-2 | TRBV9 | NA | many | CASSVVGGDGELFF | TGTGCCAGCAGCGTAGTGGGGGGCGACGGGGAGCTGTTTTTT
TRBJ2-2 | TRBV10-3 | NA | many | CAIRRGRTGELFF | TGTGCCATCCGGAGGGGGCGGACCGGGGAGCTGTTTTTT
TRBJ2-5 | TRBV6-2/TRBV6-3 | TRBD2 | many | CASTSSGRGETQYF | TGTGCCAGCACTTCTAGCGGGAGAGGAGAGACCCAGTACTTC
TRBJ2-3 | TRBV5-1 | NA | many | CASSFLDSPTDTQYF | TGCGCCAGCAGCTTCCTGGACAGCCCCACAGATACGCAGTATTTT
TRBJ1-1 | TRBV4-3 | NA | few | CASSQDWSADTEAFF | TGCGCCAGCAGCCAAGATTGGTCAGCGGACACTGAAGCTTTCTTT
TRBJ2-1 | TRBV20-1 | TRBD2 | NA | CSAKTWTSERLGGEQFF | TGCAGTGCCAAAACTTGGACTAGCGAGAGACTGGGTGGAGAGCAGTTCTTC
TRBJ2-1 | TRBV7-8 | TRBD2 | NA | CASSWGSVAGNPQQFF | TGTGCCAGCAGTTGGGGGTCGGTAGCGGGAAATCCCCAGCAGTTCTTC
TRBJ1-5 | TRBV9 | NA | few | CASSVSGTGQPQHF | TGTGCCAGCAGCGTATCAGGGACGGGGCAGCCCCAGCATTTT
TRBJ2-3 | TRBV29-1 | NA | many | CSVALHTQYF | TGCAGCGTTGCCCTACATACGCAGTATTTT
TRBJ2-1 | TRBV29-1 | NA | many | CSVTYYGEQFF | TGCAGCGTTACCTACTATGGTGAGCAGTTCTTC
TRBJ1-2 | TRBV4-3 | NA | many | CASSQDKGGFYGYTF | TGCGCCAGCAGCCAAGATAAGGGGGGCTTCTATGGCTACACCTTC
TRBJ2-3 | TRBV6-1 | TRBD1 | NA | CASSKNRGSDTQYF | TGTGCCAGCAGCAAAAACAGGGGCAGCGATACGCAGTATTTT
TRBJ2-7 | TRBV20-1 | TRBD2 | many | CSARAPWTSGSYEQYF | TGCAGTGCTAGAGCCCCCTGGACTAGCGGGAGCTACGAGCAGTACTTC
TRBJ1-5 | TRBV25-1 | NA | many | CASSPESSGPQHF | TGTGCCAGCAGTCCGGAGAGCTCAGGGCCCCAGCATTTT
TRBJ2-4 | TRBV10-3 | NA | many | CAISGDGANIQYF | TGTGCCATCAGTGGGGACGGCGCTAACATTCAGTACTTC
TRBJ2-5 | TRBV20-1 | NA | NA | CSAPVAVGLGETQYF | TGCAGTGCCCCGGTGGCCGTGGGGCTTGGGGAGACCCAGTACTTC
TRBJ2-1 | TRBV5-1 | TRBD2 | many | CASSLQGVGLTAGGYNEQFF | TGCGCCAGCAGCTTACAGGGTGTCGGTCTTACGGCGGGGGGCTACAATGAGCAGTTCTTC
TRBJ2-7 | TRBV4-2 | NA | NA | CASSLGTPSSYEQYF | TGTGCCAGCAGCCTAGGGACGCCGTCGTCCTACGAGCAGTACTTC
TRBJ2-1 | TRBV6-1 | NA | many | CASSPLGGQKTNEQFF | TGTGCCAGCAGCCCGTTAGGAGGACAGAAAACCAATGAGCAGTTCTTC
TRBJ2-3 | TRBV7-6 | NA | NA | CASSLSSGERDTQYF | TGTGCCAGCAGCTTAAGTTCCGGGGAGCGGGATACGCAGTATTTT
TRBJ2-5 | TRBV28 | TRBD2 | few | CASSSDREAGLKTQYF | TGTGCCAGCAGTTCAGACCGGGAGGCCGGGTTAAAGACCCAGTACTTC
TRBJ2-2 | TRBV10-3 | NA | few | CAISEWARVPLRDSANTGELFF | TGTGCCATCAGTGAGTGGGCAAGGGTCCCGCTGAGAGATAGCGCGAACACCGGGGAGCTGTTTTTT
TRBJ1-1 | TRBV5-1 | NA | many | CASSLGRFLNTEAFF | TGCGCCAGCAGCTTGGGTCGGTTCCTGAACACTGAAGCTTTCTTT
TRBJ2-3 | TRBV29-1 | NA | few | CALQRDTQYF | TGCGCCCTCCAAAGGGATACGCAGTATTTT
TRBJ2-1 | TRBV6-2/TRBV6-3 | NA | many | CASSYSMDTRLDEQFF | TGTGCCAGCAGTTACTCGATGGACACCCGGTTGGATGAGCAGTTCTTC
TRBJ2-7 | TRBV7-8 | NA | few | CASSLFSRTSSYEQYF | TGTGCCAGCAGCTTGTTTTCGAGGACGAGCTCCTACGAGCAGTACTTC
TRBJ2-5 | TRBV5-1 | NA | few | CASSPRDSTPIQQETQYF | TGCGCCAGCAGCCCGCGGGACAGCACTCCTATACAACAAGAGACCCAGTACTTC
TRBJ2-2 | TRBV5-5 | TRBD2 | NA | CASSRAVAGIGELFF | TGTGCCAGCAGCCGCGCGGTAGCGGGAATCGGGGAGCTGTTTTTT